These T cell receptor beta chains were read from a single sample in a study of immune characterization of retroperitoneal liposarcoma. MiXCR was run by TCRdb on the PCR reads, yielding one entry per CDR3 protein. The sample records approximately 9,500 distinct CDR3 sequences, less than 35% being singletons. The material sequenced was tumor tissue. All receptors derive from a male donor with retroperitoneal liposarcoma. Each CDR3 is given with its conserved first and last residue. Fields, in order: D gene, J gene, clone size, V gene, CDR3 protein. A D gene is named only where the DNA matches it firmly. Expanded clones get a size class; other rows say once, few or many, or leave the size out.

TRBD2,TRBJ2-1,few,TRBV7-8,CASSLGGGSGVNTYEQFF
TRBD1,TRBJ2-5,-,TRBV11-3,CASSSGTGAQETQYF
-,TRBJ1-4,few,TRBV12-3/TRBV12-4,CASSPMSEKLFF
-,TRBJ1-1,-,TRBV25-1,CASGTLNTEAFF
-,TRBJ2-2,-,TRBV6-5,CASARGGAGELFF
TRBD2,TRBJ2-4,medium-sized,TRBV12-3/TRBV12-4,CASSLSGGAKNIQYF
TRBD1,TRBJ1-2,-,TRBV6-1,CASSDRWDRETPNYGYTF
-,TRBJ1-1,-,TRBV4-3,CASSQDAGNTEAFF
TRBD2,-,-,TRBV24-1,CATSDLGTSGSIYNEQYF
-,TRBJ1-1,-,TRBV7-6,CASSPRGNTEAFF
-,TRBJ2-3,few,TRBV6-1,CASITGASTDTQYF
-,TRBJ2-1,medium-sized,TRBV7-3,CASSLDNGAYNEQFF
-,TRBJ2-5,-,TRBV7-6,CASSPPGRTNEQYF
-,TRBJ2-7,-,TRBV5-4,CASSLEHSSSEQYF
TRBD2,TRBJ2-1,-,TRBV12-3/TRBV12-4,CASDVPSGGSSKEQFF
TRBD2,TRBJ2-1,-,TRBV6-1,CASSLAGDLPYEQFF
-,TRBJ2-5,-,TRBV5-6,CASSSDTQGIQETQYF
-,TRBJ2-7,medium-sized,TRBV6-1,CASSQNSRYEQYF
-,TRBJ2-1,-,TRBV6-9,CVSQRPPYEQFF
-,TRBJ2-1,medium-sized,TRBV6-1,CASTDPRAYEQFF
TRBD2,TRBJ2-1,-,TRBV6-8,CASSREGLGYNEQFF
TRBD2,TRBJ2-3,few,TRBV12-3/TRBV12-4,CASSFGLAIFKPGTDTQYF
-,TRBJ1-1,few,TRBV7-2,CASSSTPNTEAFF
-,TRBJ2-5,many,TRBV12-3/TRBV12-4,CASSMRGSQETQYF
TRBD2,TRBJ2-1,-,TRBV11-3,CASSLVLLAGNEQFF
-,TRBJ1-1,few,TRBV12-3/TRBV12-4,CASSLDPLGEAFF
TRBD2,TRBJ2-1,medium-sized,TRBV7-2,CASSLRVTSGRFYNEQFF
-,TRBJ1-1,many,TRBV6-1,CASSWDTGMNTEAFF
-,TRBJ2-3,-,TRBV25-1,CASSEYLSTDTQYF
TRBD1,TRBJ2-1,-,TRBV10-2,CASSSGQGETQFF
TRBD2,TRBJ2-1,many,TRBV6-1,CASSLRGGGYEQFF
-,-,-,TRBV18,CASSPNGQETQFF
-,TRBJ2-4,-,TRBV6-1,CASTEGFKNIQYF
-,TRBJ2-5,-,TRBV11-3,CASTQTGQETQYF
TRBD2,TRBJ2-6,few,TRBV10-1,CASSESTHSGRAAGANVLTF
TRBD1,TRBJ1-6,-,TRBV6-1,CASSTGGYSPLHF
TRBD2,TRBJ2-1,-,TRBV7-2,CASSEVLAGGPGQFF
-,TRBJ2-3,medium-sized,TRBV6-1,CASSYKGRGTDTQYF
TRBD2,TRBJ2-7,medium-sized,TRBV6-6,CASSYSSGGAYEQYF
TRBD2,TRBJ2-1,many,TRBV12-3/TRBV12-4,CASSGLAGFNEQFF
TRBD2,TRBJ2-3,-,TRBV24-1,CATSDLTGLNTDTQYF
-,TRBJ2-3,-,TRBV27,CASSSQTGRPVETQYF
-,TRBJ1-6,many,TRBV6-1,CASSEWGRDSPLHF
-,TRBJ1-1,few,TRBV25-1,CASSLGNTEAFF
-,TRBJ1-5,-,TRBV19,CASSMASSHEPQHF
TRBD1,TRBJ2-1,medium-sized,TRBV27,CASSIQGAGNIQFF